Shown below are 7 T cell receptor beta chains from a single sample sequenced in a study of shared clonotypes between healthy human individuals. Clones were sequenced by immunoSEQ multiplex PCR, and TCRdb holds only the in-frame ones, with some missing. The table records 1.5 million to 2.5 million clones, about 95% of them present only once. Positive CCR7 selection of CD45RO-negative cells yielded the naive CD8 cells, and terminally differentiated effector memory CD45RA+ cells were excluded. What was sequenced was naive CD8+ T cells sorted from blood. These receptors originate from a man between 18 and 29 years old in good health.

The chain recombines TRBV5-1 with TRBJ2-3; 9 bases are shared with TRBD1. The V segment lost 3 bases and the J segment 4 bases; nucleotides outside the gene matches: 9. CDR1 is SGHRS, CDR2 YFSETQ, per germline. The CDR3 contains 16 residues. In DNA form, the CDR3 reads TGCGCCAGCAGCTGGATGGGACAGGGAGGGGCAGATACGCAGTATTTT. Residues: CASSWMGQGGADTQYF.

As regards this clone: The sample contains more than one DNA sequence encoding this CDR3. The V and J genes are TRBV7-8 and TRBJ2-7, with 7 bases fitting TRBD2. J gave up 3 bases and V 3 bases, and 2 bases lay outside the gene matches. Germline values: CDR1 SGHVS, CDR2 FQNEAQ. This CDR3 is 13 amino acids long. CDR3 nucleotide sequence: TGTGCCAGCAGCTTGGGAGGGAACTACGAGCAGTACTTC. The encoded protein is CASSLGGNYEQYF.

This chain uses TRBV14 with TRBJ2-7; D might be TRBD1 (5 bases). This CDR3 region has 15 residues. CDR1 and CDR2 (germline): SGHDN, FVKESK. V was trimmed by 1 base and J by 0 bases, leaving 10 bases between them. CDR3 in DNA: TGTGCCAGCAGCCAAGGGAAAGACAGCTCCTACGAGCAGTACTTC. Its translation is CASSQGKDSSYEQYF.

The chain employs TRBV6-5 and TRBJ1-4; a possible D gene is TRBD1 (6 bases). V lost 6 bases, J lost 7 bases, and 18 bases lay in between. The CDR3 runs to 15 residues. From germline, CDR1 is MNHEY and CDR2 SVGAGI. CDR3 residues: CASRDLQGLGEKLFF. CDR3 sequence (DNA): TGTGCCAGCAGGGACCTACAGGGCCTAGGTGAAAAACTGTTTTTT.

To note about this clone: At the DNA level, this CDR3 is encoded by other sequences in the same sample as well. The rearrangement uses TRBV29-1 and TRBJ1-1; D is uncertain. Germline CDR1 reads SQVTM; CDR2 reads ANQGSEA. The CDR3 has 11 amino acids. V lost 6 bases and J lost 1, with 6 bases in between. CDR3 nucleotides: TGCAGCGTCCGCGAGAACACTGAAGCTTTCTTT. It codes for CSVRENTEAFF.

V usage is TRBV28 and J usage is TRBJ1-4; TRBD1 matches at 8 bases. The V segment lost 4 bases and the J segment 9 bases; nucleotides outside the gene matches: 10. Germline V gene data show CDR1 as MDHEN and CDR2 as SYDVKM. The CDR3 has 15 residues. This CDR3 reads CASSSDRGPMKKLFF. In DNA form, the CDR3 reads TGTGCCAGCAGTTCCGACAGGGGCCCCATGAAAAAACTGTTTTTT. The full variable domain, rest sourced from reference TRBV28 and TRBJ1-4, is DVKVTQSSRYLVKRTGEKVFLECVQDMDHENMFWYRQDPGLGLRLIYFSYDVKMKEKGDIPEGYSVSREKKERFSLILESASTNQTSMYLCASSSDRGPMKKLFFGSGTQLSVL.

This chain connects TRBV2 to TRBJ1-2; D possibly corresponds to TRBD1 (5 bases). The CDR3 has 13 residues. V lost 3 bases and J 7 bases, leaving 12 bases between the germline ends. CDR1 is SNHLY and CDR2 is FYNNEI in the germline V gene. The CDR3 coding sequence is TGTGCCAGCAGTGATGGACAATTGATTGGCTACACCTTC. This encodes CASSDGQLIGYTF.